This T cell receptor (beta chain) originates from a study of blood T cell repertoires in COVID-19. Background on the study: The samples span acute and convalescent COVID-19 from the United States, Italy and Spain.

This CDR3 is built from 17 residues. V trimming: 3 bases; J trimming: 5 bases; junction bases outside the gene matches: 13. Germline CDR1 and CDR2: LNHDA and SQIVND (reference sequence). Residents of about two dozen US areas, aged about 18 to 89 years, made up the participants. Participants' reported clinical history set cohort assignment. Using immunoSEQ multiplex PCR, the repertoire was profiled, and TCRdb retains in-frame clones only, with some absent. The sample consists of about 230,000 clones, roughly 89% of them appearing once. The chain is built from TRBV19 and TRBJ2-1; TRBD1 agrees at 7 bases. The sequenced sample was PBMCs or T cells enriched from blood (not recorded which). The receptor was derived from a woman between 25 and 40 years old with acute COVID-19. The CDR3 DNA reads TGTGCCAGTAGTATGATCATTCCAGGGGGTAGAAACAATGAGCAGTTCTTC. This gives the protein CASSMIIPGGRNNEQFF.